This T cell receptor (beta chain) was captured in a study of T cells expressing NK-cell markers. Study summary: Researchers got TCR beta repertoires out of sorted CD3+CD56+NKG2C+, CD3+CD56+NKG2C- and CD3+CD56-NKG2C+ T cells. Sequenced donors, eight in total, included seven who were HCMV-seropositive and one who was seronegative.

TCR beta cDNA was made by 5'RACE template switching with UMIs. TCRdb re-called the 5' RACE reads; one entry per CDR3 protein, DNA not given. The repertoire table contains about 160,000 distinct CDR3 sequences. The receptor was derived from a woman aged 18-69 years in good health. Material: blood T cells: a sorted CD56 or NKG2C T cell subset, CD4+ or CD8+ T cells, or bulk PBMC T cells (not recorded which).

The CDR3 protein is CSVDRSSGTYEQFF. The chain joins TRBV29-1 to TRBJ2-1; the D call of TRBD2 rests on TCRdb alone, since no DNA is present to check it. CDR1 and CDR2 from the germline V gene are SQVTM and ANQGSEA. The CDR3 totals 14 residues.